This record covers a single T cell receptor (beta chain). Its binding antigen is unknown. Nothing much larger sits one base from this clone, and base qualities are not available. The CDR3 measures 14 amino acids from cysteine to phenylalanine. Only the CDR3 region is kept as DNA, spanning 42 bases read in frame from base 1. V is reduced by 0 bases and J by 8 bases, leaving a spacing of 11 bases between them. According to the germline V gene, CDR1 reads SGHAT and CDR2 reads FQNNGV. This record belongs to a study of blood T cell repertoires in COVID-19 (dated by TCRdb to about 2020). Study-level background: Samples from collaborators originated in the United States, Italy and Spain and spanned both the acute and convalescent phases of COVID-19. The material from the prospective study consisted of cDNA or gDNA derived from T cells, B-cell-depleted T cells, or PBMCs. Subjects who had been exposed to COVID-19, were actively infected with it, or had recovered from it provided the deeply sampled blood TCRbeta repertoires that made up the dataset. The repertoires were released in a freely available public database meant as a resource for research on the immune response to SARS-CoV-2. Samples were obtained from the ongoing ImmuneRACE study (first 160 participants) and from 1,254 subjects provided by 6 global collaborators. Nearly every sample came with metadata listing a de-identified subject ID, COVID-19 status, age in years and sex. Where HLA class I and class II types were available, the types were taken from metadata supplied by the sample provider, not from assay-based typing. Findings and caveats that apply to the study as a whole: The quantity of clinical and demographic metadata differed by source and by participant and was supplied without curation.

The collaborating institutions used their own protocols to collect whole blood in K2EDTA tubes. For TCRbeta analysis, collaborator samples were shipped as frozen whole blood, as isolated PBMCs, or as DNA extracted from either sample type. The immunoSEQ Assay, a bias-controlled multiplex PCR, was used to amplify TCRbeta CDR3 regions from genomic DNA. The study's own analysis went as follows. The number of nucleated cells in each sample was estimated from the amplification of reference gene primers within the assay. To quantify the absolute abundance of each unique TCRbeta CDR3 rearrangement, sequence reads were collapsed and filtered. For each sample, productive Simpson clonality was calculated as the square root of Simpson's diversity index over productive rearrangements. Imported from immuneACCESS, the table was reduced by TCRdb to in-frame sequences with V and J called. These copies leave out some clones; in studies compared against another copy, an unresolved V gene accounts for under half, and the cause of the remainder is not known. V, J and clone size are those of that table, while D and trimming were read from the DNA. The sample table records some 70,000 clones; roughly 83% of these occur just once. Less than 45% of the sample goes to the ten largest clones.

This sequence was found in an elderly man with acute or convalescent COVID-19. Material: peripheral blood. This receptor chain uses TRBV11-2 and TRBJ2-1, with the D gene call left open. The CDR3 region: CASSLDDRRYEQFF. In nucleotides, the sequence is TGTGCCAGCAGCTTAGACGATCGGAGATATGAGCAGTTCTTC. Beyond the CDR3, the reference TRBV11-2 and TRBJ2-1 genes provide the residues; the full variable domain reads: EAGVAQSPRYKIIEKRQSVAFWCNPISGHATLYWYQQILGQGPKLLIQFQNNGVVDDSQLPKDRFSAERLKGVDSTLKIQPAKLEDSAVYLCASSLDDRRYEQFFGPGTRLTVL.